Presented here are 2 T cell receptor beta chains from one specimen sequenced in a study of read filtering for tumor transcriptome and immune sequencing. This library used approximately 390 ng RNA and molecular barcoded adaptors spanning alpha/delta and beta/gamma chains. Via MiXCR, TCRdb re-called the reads, giving one row per CDR3 protein. The sample includes 40,000 to 50,000 distinct CDR3 sequences, approximately 18% of them seen just once. What was sequenced was a population of CD138-negative cells sorted from bone marrow. The receptors shown here come from a donor aged 40 or older with multiple myeloma.

This clonotype was counted many times. The J gene is TRBJ2-5, the V gene TRBV5-1; the D gene is possibly TRBD2 (5 bases). Germline CDR1 and CDR2: SGHRS and YFSETQ. V was clipped by 0 bases and J by 4 bases, with 16 bases between them. The CDR3 length is 16 residues. The CDR3 DNA reads as TGCGCCAGCAGCTTGGGAGCCCCGGAGGTAGGAGAGACCCAGTACTTC. It specifies CASSLGAPEVGETQYF.

This clonotype appeared many times. The chain is built from TRBV10-3 and TRBJ2-3, with a tentative D call TRBD1 (6 bases). V was pared by 3 bases and J by 2 bases, with 21 bases between. The CDR3 consists of 18 residues. From germline, CDR1 is ENHRY and CDR2 SYGVKD. The CDR3 is CAISEFGTRTAFTDTQYF. DNA for the CDR3: TGTGCCATCAGTGAATTTGGAACTCGGACAGCCTTCACAGATACGCAGTATTTT.